This T cell receptor beta chain was profiled in a study of beta chain features in type 1 diabetes. Study-level information: All samples combined gave around 98,000,000 sorted cells for examination. Study-wide points: VDJ junctions in type 1 diabetes patients carried more deletions and fewer insertions.

The sequenced template was cDNA made from the entire isolated RNA. TCRdb's table, derived via immunoSEQ multiplex PCR, lists solely in-frame clones and lacks some. The sample shows roughly 350,000 clones, 9.5% to 12% of them seen only once. As concerns this clone: What it binds is not known.

The CDR3 runs to 13 residues. V was cut by 6 bases and J by 2 bases, with 11 bases left in between. In germline, CDR1 is SNHLY, CDR2 FYNNEI. What was sequenced was naive CD4+ T cells from blood. This chain connects TRBV2 to TRBJ2-7; D perhaps matches TRBD1 (6 bases). The receptor's source is a woman aged 25-40 years in good health. The CDR3: CASSPDRTYEQYF. DNA of the CDR3: TGTGCCAGCAGCCCCGACAGGACCTACGAGCAGTACTTC.